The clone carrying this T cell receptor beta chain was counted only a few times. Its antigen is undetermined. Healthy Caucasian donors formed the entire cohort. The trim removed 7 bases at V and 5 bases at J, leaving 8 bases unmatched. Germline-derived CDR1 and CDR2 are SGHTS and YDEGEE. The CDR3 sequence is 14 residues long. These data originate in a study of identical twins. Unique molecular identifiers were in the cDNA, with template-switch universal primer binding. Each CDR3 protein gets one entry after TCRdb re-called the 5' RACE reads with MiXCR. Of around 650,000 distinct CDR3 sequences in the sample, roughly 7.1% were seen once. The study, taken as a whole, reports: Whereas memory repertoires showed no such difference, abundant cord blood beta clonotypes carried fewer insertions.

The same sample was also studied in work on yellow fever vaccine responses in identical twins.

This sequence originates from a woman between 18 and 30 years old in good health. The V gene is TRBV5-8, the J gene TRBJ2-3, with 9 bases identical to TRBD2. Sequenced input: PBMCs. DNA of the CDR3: TGTGCCAGCCGAGCGGGGGGCAACATAGATACGCAGTATTTT. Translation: CASRAGGNIDTQYF.